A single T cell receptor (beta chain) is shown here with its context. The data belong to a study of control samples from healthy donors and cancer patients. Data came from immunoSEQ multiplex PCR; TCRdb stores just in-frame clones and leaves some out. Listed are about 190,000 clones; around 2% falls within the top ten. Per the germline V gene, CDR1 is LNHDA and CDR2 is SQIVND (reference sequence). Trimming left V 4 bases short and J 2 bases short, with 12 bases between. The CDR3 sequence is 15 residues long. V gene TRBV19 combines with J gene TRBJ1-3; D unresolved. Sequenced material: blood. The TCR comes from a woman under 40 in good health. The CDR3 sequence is CASSRGSVAGNTIYF. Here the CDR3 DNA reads TGTGCCAGTAGTAGGGGTTCAGTAGCTGGAAACACCATATATTTT.